This entry lists 18 T cell receptor beta chains sequenced from one sample in a study of CD8 T cells in ankylosing spondylitis. The study's findings and limits: One TCR beta motif, made up of eight highly homologous variants, appeared characteristic of ankylosing spondylitis blood.

These receptors have no identified antigens. TCRdb itself ran the 5' RACE reads through MiXCR, one entry per CDR3 protein. The repertoire holds hundreds of thousands of distinct CDR3 sequences, with about 15% as singletons. Sample: blood, either unsorted or a sorted T cell fraction (not recorded which). The receptor set was obtained from a male donor with ankylosing spondylitis.

The V call is TRBV27, the J call TRBJ1-1, with D unresolved. This CDR3 has 15 residues. Germline CDR1 reads MNHEY; CDR2 reads SMNVEV (reference sequence). Trimming took 8 bases from V and 2 from J, leaving 18 bases between them. In DNA, the CDR3 is TGTGCCAGCGCACCGCTCGGGCAGATCAACACTGAAGCTTTCTTT. Encoded protein: CASAPLGQINTEAFF.

This clonotype showed up just a few times. Here the CDR3 reads CACPIGNSNYGYTF. The CDR3 nucleotides read TGTGCCTGCCCTATTGGAAACTCAAACTATGGCTACACCTTC. The chain recombines TRBV30 with TRBJ1-2; D not certain. Germline assignment: CDR1 GTSNPN and CDR2 SVGIG (reference sequence). The CDR3 contains 14 residues. Trimming removed 6 bases at V and 2 bases at J, with 16 bases between. Filled out from reference TRBV30 and TRBJ1-2, the complete variable domain reads SQTIHQWPATLVQPVGSPLSLECTVEGTSNPNLYWYRQAAGRGLQLLFYSVGIGQISSEVPQNLSASRPQDRQFILSSKKLLLSDSGFYLCACPIGNSNYGYTFGSGTRLTVV.

In this sample, this clonotype turned up a few times. This sequence joins TRBV6-4 and TRBJ2-1, with 11 bases that match TRBD2. Germline trimming cut 5 bases from V and 7 bases from J; bases unmatched to any gene: 10. Looked up from germline, CDR1 is MRHNA and CDR2 is SNTAGT. The CDR3 extends over 16 amino acids. CDR3 loop: CASSRGGLAGGNEQFF. The CDR3 nucleotides are TGTGCCAGCAGTCGCGGGGGCCTAGCGGGGGGTAATGAGCAGTTCTTC.

V and J are TRBV14 and TRBJ1-4; 8 bases match TRBD1. From germline, CDR1 is SGHDN and CDR2 FVKESK. J lost 0 bases, V lost 6 bases, and 6 bases had no gene match. This CDR3 region has 16 residues. CDR3 nucleotides: TGTGCCAGCAGTCTAGACAGGGGAACAACTAATGAAAAACTGTTTTTT. It codes for CASSLDRGTTNEKLFF.

The chain uses TRBV7-6 and TRBJ2-5, with 9 bases fitting TRBD2. This CDR3 is 17 amino acids long. V shed 2 bases, J shed 5 bases, and the junction held 12 bases outside the gene matches. Germline V gene data show CDR1 as SGHVS and CDR2 as FNYEAQ. Written as DNA, the CDR3 is TGTGCCAGCAGCTTATTTAGCGGGAGTGTGTGGAGGGAGACCCAGTACTTC. Protein sequence: CASSLFSGSVWRETQYF.

This clonotype has a count of ten or more. The genes are TRBV7-2 and TRBJ1-3, with D uncertain. In germline, CDR1 is SGHTA, CDR2 FQGNSA. The CDR3 extends over 13 amino acids. V dropped 5 bases and J dropped 0 bases, with 5 bases sitting between them. CDR3 DNA sequence: TGTGCCAGCAGCCCAAGCTCTGGAAACACCATATATTTT. Amino acids: CASSPSSGNTIYF.

V gene TRBV7-3 combines with J gene TRBJ2-3, with 13 bases fitting TRBD2. This CDR3 is 16 amino acids long. Looked up from germline, CDR1 is SGHTA and CDR2 is FQGTGA. J was trimmed by 5 bases and V by 2 bases; bases with no gene match: 4. CDR3 residues: CASSLGTSGTGDTQYF. The DNA of the CDR3 is TGTGCCAGCAGCTTAGGGACTAGCGGGACCGGAGATACGCAGTATTTT.

The V and J genes are TRBV20-1 and TRBJ2-7; 11 bases are a match to TRBD1. V lost 6 bases, J lost 3 bases, and 10 bases stayed unmatched. Per germline, CDR1 DFQATT and CDR2 SNEGSKA (reference sequence). The CDR3 contains 15 residues. The CDR3 protein is CSALNRDRGFYEQYF. The CDR3 coding sequence is TGCAGTGCCCTAAACCGGGACAGGGGGTTCTACGAGCAGTACTTC.

This clonotype was detected ten times or more. The chain carries TRBV5-1 and TRBJ2-2; the D gene is possibly TRBD1 (5 bases). V was pared by 2 bases and J by 3 bases, with 14 bases between. Germline loops: CDR1 SGHRS, CDR2 YFSETQ. The CDR3 is 16 residues long. Here the CDR3 DNA reads TGCGCCAGCAGCTTCCCAGGGCGCGGTGACACCGGGGAGCTGTTTTTT. This translates into CASSFPGRGDTGELFF.

There are a few counts of this clonotype. The chain is built from TRBV4-2 and TRBJ2-5; D gene unclear. CDR1 is LGHNA and CDR2 is YNFKEQ in the germline V gene. This CDR3 region has 15 residues. Deletions cut 0 bases from V and 0 bases from J, with 8 bases between. The CDR3 DNA is TGTGCCAGCAGCCAAGATCGGACGGACCAAGAGACCCAGTACTTC. It is translated as CASSQDRTDQETQYF.

This clonotype was counted between two and nine times. The rearrangement links TRBV20-1 to TRBJ2-3; D is possibly TRBD2 (5 bases). The germline gives CDR1 DFQATT, CDR2 SNEGSKA (reference sequence). V lost 6 bases to trimming and J lost 1 base, with 14 bases between them. This CDR3 spans 14 amino acids. The chain's CDR3 is CSAQAPGGTDTQYF. CDR3 nucleotide sequence: TGCAGTGCCCAAGCCCCCGGGGGCACAGATACGCAGTATTTT.

This clonotype was seen more than once but under ten times. This chain uses TRBV5-6 with TRBJ2-5, with TRBD1 identical over 8 bases. Germline CDR1 and CDR2: SGHDT and YYEEEE. The trim removed 4 bases at V and 2 bases at J, leaving 7 bases unmatched. CDR3 length equals 15 residues. The CDR3 is CASSTGTGLQETQYF. The DNA for the CDR3 is TGTGCCAGCAGCACAGGGACAGGCCTTCAAGAGACCCAGTACTTC.

This chain connects TRBV7-9 to TRBJ1-4; 9 nucleotides agree with TRBD1. The CDR3 covers 15 residues. After removal of 5 bases from V and 6 bases from J, the junction contained 7 bases not matched to a gene. CDR1 SEHNR and CDR2 FQNEAQ come from the germline V gene (reference sequence). This chain's CDR3 is CASSPLTGGDEKLFF. The DNA for the CDR3 is TGTGCCAGCAGCCCCCTCACAGGGGGCGATGAAAAACTGTTTTTT.

V gene TRBV6-5 combines with J gene TRBJ2-1; 9 positions match TRBD1. From germline, CDR1 is MNHEY and CDR2 SVGAGI. J was trimmed by 4 bases and V by 2 bases; bases with no gene match: 6. The CDR3 is made up of 16 amino acids. The CDR3 nucleotides read TGTGCCAGCAGTTACACACCGGGACAGGGTTACAATGAGCAGTTCTTC. As protein: CASSYTPGQGYNEQFF.

On this clonotype itself: The conserved final phenylalanine or tryptophan is absent from the CDR3, which likely points to a read error. The chain uses TRBV15 and TRBJ1-1; 9 positions match TRBD1. The CDR3 covers 16 residues. Germline lookup yields CDR1 LNHNV and CDR2 YYDKDF (reference sequence). J was trimmed by 5 bases and V by 0 bases; bases with no gene match: 7. The CDR3 reads CATSRDRTGVGTEAFV. CDR3 coding DNA: TGTGCCACCAGCAGAGATCGGACAGGGGTCGGGACTGAAGCTTTCGTT.

The V and J genes are TRBV19 and TRBJ2-4; D unresolved. V was trimmed by 7 bases and J by 8 bases, leaving 27 bases between them. Looked up from germline, CDR1 is LNHDA and CDR2 is SQIVND (reference sequence). The CDR3 has 17 amino acids. CDR3 DNA sequence: TGTGCCAGTACTCTACGTGGAGTCCCCGGGTCTCGCGACATTCAGTACTTC. Residues: CASTLRGVPGSRDIQYF.

V and J are TRBV20-1 and TRBJ2-1; TRBD2 matches 11 bases. Germline V CDR1 and CDR2: DFQATT, SNEGSKA (reference sequence). Unmatched junction bases numbered 7, after V lost 7 bases and J lost 8 bases. This CDR3 is built from 13 residues. CDR3 in DNA: TGCAGTGGATATAGCGGGGGGGCACATGAGCAGTTCTTC. Encoded protein: CSGYSGGAHEQFF.

This clonotype has just a few counts. This chain links TRBV7-2 with TRBJ2-7, with 9 bases identical to TRBD1. The trim removed 1 base at V and 6 bases at J, leaving 4 bases unmatched. The CDR3 spans 14 residues. Per the germline V gene, CDR1 is SGHTA and CDR2 is FQGNSA. The DNA for the CDR3 is TGTGCCAGCAGCTTAGTCGGGACAGGGTCCGAGCAGTACTTC. The encoded protein is CASSLVGTGSEQYF.